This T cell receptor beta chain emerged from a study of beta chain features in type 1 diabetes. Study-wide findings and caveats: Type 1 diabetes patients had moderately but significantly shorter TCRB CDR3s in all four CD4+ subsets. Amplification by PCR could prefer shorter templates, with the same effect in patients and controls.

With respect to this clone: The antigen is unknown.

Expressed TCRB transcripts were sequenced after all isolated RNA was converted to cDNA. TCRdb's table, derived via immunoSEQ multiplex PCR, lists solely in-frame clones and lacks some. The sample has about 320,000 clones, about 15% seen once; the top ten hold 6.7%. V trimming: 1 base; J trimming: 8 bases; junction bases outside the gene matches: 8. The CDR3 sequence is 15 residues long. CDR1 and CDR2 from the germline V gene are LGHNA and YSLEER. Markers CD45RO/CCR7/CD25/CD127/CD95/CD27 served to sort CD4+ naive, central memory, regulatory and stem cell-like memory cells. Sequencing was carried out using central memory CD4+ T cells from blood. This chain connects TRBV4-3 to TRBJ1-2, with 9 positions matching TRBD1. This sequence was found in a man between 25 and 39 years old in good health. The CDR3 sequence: CASSQVLQGAQGYTF. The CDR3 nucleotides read TGCGCCAGCAGCCAAGTATTACAGGGGGCGCAAGGCTACACCTTC.